The rows below give T cell receptor beta chains drawn from one sample of a study of cytomegalovirus exposure and HLA in healthy donors. The method was immunoSEQ multiplex PCR; TCRdb's version includes in-frame clones alone and lacks a portion of them. Of about 88,000 clones detected, roughly 74% appear once; the ten largest clones hold roughly 15%. Sequenced material: PBMCs. These receptors were taken from a woman aged 18-30 years in good health and CMV-seropositive. Each CDR3 is given with its conserved first and last residue. Fields, in order: clone size, D gene, V gene, J gene, CDR3 protein, CDR3 DNA. A D gene is named only where the DNA matches it firmly. Clone size is not always given. Where it is, it says once, few, many or a class for expanded clones.

clone_size: -
d_call: TRBD1
v_call: TRBV2
j_call: TRBJ1-1
cdr3_aa: CASPGQGSTEAFF
cdr3_nt: TGTGCCAGCCCTGGACAGGGGTCGACTGAAGCTTTCTTT

clone_size: -
d_call: TRBD2
v_call: TRBV5-4
j_call: TRBJ2-1
cdr3_aa: CASRSGTSALYEQFF
cdr3_nt: TGTGCCAGCAGATCCGGGACTAGTGCTCTCTATGAGCAGTTCTTC

clone_size: -
d_call: -
v_call: TRBV5-1
j_call: TRBJ1-2
cdr3_aa: CASSYGGEGGYTF
cdr3_nt: TGCGCCAGCAGCTATGGAGGGGAGGGAGGCTACACCTTC

clone_size: -
d_call: -
v_call: TRBV21-1
j_call: TRBJ2-2
cdr3_aa: CASSKARDRDAGELFF
cdr3_nt: TGTGCCAGCAGCAAAGCACGGGACAGGGATGCCGGGGAGCTGTTTTTT

clone_size: -
d_call: -
v_call: TRBV19
j_call: TRBJ2-1
cdr3_aa: CASSIGTGGNEQFF
cdr3_nt: TGTGCCAGTAGTATCGGGACTGGGGGCAATGAGCAGTTCTTC

clone_size: few
d_call: -
v_call: TRBV7-9
j_call: TRBJ2-2
cdr3_aa: CASSLGREPNTGELFF
cdr3_nt: TGTGCCAGCAGCTTGGGTAGGGAGCCGAACACCGGGGAGCTGTTTTTT

clone_size: few
d_call: -
v_call: TRBV27
j_call: TRBJ2-7
cdr3_aa: CASSLRGREQYF
cdr3_nt: TGTGCCAGCAGTTTACGGGGTCGCGAGCAGTACTTC

clone_size: -
d_call: -
v_call: TRBV15
j_call: TRBJ2-7
cdr3_aa: CATSNRDNLYEQYF
cdr3_nt: TGTGCCACCAGTAACCGGGACAATCTCTACGAGCAGTACTTC

clone_size: -
d_call: TRBD1
v_call: TRBV27
j_call: TRBJ2-2
cdr3_aa: CASSFIDRGVIGELFF
cdr3_nt: TGTGCCAGCAGTTTCATTGACAGGGGGGTCATCGGGGAGCTGTTTTTT

clone_size: -
d_call: -
v_call: TRBV28
j_call: TRBJ1-5
cdr3_aa: CASRSSQGIGNQPQHF
cdr3_nt: TGTGCCAGCAGGTCTTCACAGGGAATCGGCAATCAGCCCCAGCATTTT

clone_size: -
d_call: TRBD1
v_call: TRBV6-5
j_call: TRBJ1-1
cdr3_aa: CASSLGQLAFF
cdr3_nt: TGTGCCAGCAGCCTGGGACAGTTGGCTTTCTTT

clone_size: -
d_call: -
v_call: TRBV2
j_call: TRBJ1-5
cdr3_aa: CASNLLGGVNNQPQHF
cdr3_nt: TGTGCCAGCAATCTCCTGGGGGGTGTGAACAATCAGCCCCAGCATTTT

clone_size: -
d_call: -
v_call: TRBV6-6
j_call: TRBJ1-1
cdr3_aa: CASEKEGWGTEAFF
cdr3_nt: TGTGCCAGCGAGAAGGAGGGATGGGGCACTGAAGCTTTCTTT

clone_size: few
d_call: TRBD1
v_call: TRBV6-1
j_call: TRBJ1-5
cdr3_aa: CASRRQGDQPQHF
cdr3_nt: TGTGCCAGCAGACGACAGGGAGATCAGCCCCAGCATTTT

clone_size: -
d_call: TRBD1
v_call: TRBV7-2
j_call: TRBJ2-1
cdr3_aa: CASRLWGQGYNEQFF
cdr3_nt: TGTGCCAGTAGGTTATGGGGACAGGGGTACAATGAGCAGTTCTTC

clone_size: few
d_call: TRBD1
v_call: TRBV11-2
j_call: TRBJ1-2
cdr3_aa: CASRNDPGQKRGGYTF
cdr3_nt: TGTGCCAGCAGAAACGACCCGGGACAGAAAAGGGGAGGCTACACCTTC

clone_size: -
d_call: -
v_call: TRBV10-3
j_call: TRBJ1-1
cdr3_aa: CAISGTVNTEAFF
cdr3_nt: TGTGCCATCAGCGGTACAGTGAACACTGAAGCTTTCTTT

clone_size: -
d_call: TRBD1
v_call: TRBV27
j_call: TRBJ1-4
cdr3_aa: CASSLTGASTPNEKLFF
cdr3_nt: TGTGCCAGCAGTCTGACAGGGGCGTCCACCCCGAATGAAAAACTGTTTTTT

clone_size: -
d_call: TRBD1
v_call: TRBV6-4
j_call: TRBJ1-5
cdr3_aa: CASSRTGKGYQPQHF
cdr3_nt: TGTGCCAGCAGCCGGACAGGGAAGGGTTATCAGCCCCAGCATTTT

clone_size: -
d_call: TRBD1
v_call: TRBV5-1
j_call: TRBJ1-2
cdr3_aa: CASSDLGQAPYGYTF
cdr3_nt: TGCGCCAGCAGTGACCTAGGACAGGCGCCTTATGGCTACACCTTC

clone_size: few
d_call: -
v_call: TRBV6-5
j_call: TRBJ2-2
cdr3_aa: CASSYSGSPPGELFF
cdr3_nt: TGTGCCAGCAGTTACTCGGGCAGTCCACCCGGGGAGCTGTTTTTT

clone_size: -
d_call: -
v_call: TRBV7-2
j_call: TRBJ1-5
cdr3_aa: CATSDWNQPQHF
cdr3_nt: TGTGCCACCTCGGACTGGAATCAGCCCCAGCATTTT

clone_size: -
d_call: -
v_call: TRBV15
j_call: TRBJ1-1
cdr3_aa: CATSKQSNTEAFF
cdr3_nt: TGTGCCACCAGCAAACAAAGTAACACTGAAGCTTTCTTT

clone_size: -
d_call: -
v_call: TRBV9
j_call: TRBJ1-4
cdr3_aa: CASSTLGGAEKLFF
cdr3_nt: TGTGCCAGCAGCACCCTGGGGGGGGCGGAAAAACTGTTTTTT

clone_size: -
d_call: -
v_call: TRBV5-6
j_call: TRBJ2-3
cdr3_aa: CASSPRAPPSDTQYF
cdr3_nt: TGTGCCAGCAGCCCCAGGGCCCCTCCGTCAGATACGCAGTATTTT

clone_size: -
d_call: -
v_call: TRBV9
j_call: TRBJ2-7
cdr3_aa: CASSVGGGAVWQYF
cdr3_nt: TGTGCCAGCAGCGTAGGTGGCGGGGCGGTATGGCAGTACTTC

clone_size: -
d_call: -
v_call: TRBV4-3
j_call: TRBJ2-5
cdr3_aa: CASSQDASGVWETQYF
cdr3_nt: TGCGCCAGCAGCCAAGATGCGTCAGGGGTTTGGGAGACCCAGTACTTC

clone_size: once
d_call: TRBD2
v_call: TRBV6-6
j_call: TRBJ2-3
cdr3_aa: CASSFTGGRAPDTQYF
cdr3_nt: TGTGCCAGCAGTTTCACGGGGGGACGGGCCCCAGATACGCAGTATTTT

clone_size: -
d_call: TRBD1
v_call: TRBV7-2
j_call: TRBJ2-1
cdr3_aa: CASSSYRGQGEQFF
cdr3_nt: TGTGCCAGCAGCTCTTACAGGGGGCAGGGTGAGCAGTTCTTC

clone_size: -
d_call: TRBD2
v_call: TRBV6-4
j_call: TRBJ2-3
cdr3_aa: CASALREGADTQYF
cdr3_nt: TGTGCCAGCGCGTTGAGGGAGGGCGCAGATACGCAGTATTTT

clone_size: -
d_call: -
v_call: TRBV5-6
j_call: TRBJ2-7
cdr3_aa: CASSFSPRVSYEQYF
cdr3_nt: TGTGCCAGCAGCTTTTCGCCGAGGGTCTCCTACGAGCAGTACTTC

clone_size: -
d_call: -
v_call: TRBV2
j_call: TRBJ2-7
cdr3_aa: CASSEAHRDTTSEQYF
cdr3_nt: TGTGCCAGCAGTGAAGCGCATCGGGACACGACCAGCGAGCAGTACTTC

clone_size: -
d_call: TRBD2
v_call: TRBV11-2
j_call: TRBJ2-7
cdr3_aa: CASSLRAGGPYEQYF
cdr3_nt: TGTGCCAGCAGCTTAAGGGCGGGGGGGCCCTACGAGCAGTACTTC